This T cell receptor (beta chain) was obtained from a study of beta chain features in type 1 diabetes. Study observations and caveats: The study found moderately but significantly shorter TCRB CDR3s in all four CD4+ subsets of Type 1 diabetes patients.

All of the isolated RNA was reverse transcribed, so expressed TCRB transcripts were sequenced. Here immunoSEQ multiplex PCR was the method, and the copy in TCRdb shows in-frame clones only, minus some. The top ten hold approximately 0.5% of the sample, which has some 190,000 clones, approximately 8.4% seen once. A word on this clone: Antigen unknown.

V was shortened by 5 bases and J by 1 base, with 15 bases between the two germline ends. Germline values: CDR1 SGHRS, CDR2 YFSETQ. The CDR3 runs to 15 residues. This sequence joins TRBV5-1 and TRBJ2-5; possibly TRBD1 for D (6 bases). Sequencing was done on a sample of central memory CD4+ T cells from blood. This clonotype was obtained from a man in his late teens or twenties with type 1 diabetes. The CDR3 bases are TGCGCCAGCAGAACAGCCGGGACACGCCAAGAGACCCAGTACTTC. It codes for CASRTAGTRQETQYF.